Listed below are T cell receptor beta chains from one sample, sequenced in a study of T-cell reconstitution after alpha-beta-depleted transplantation in children. TCRdb re-called the PCR reads through MiXCR, storing one row per CDR3 protein. This sample has roughly 420,000 distinct CDR3 sequences, with around 15% found just once. This material consisted of PBMCs, mostly from graft donor cells, taken 360 days after TCRalphabeta/CD19-depleted stem cell transplant. These receptors came from a boy under two years old who had a stem cell transplant for Wiskott-Aldrich syndrome, so the T cells may come from the graft donor. Both conserved end residues are part of each CDR3. A D gene is named only where the DNA matches it firmly. Clone size is shown for a subset of rows, as once, few, many or a class of expanded clone.

D: TRBD1
V: TRBV5-1
size: NA
J: TRBJ1-4
CDR3: CASRKGTAIEKLFF
DNA: TGCGCCAGCAGGAAAGGGACAGCCATTGAAAAACTGTTTTTT

D: TRBD1
V: TRBV25-1
size: NA
J: TRBJ2-4
CDR3: CASSEWTGAKNIQYF
DNA: TGTGCCAGCAGTGAATGGACAGGGGCCAAAAACATTCAGTACTTC

D: TRBD1
V: TRBV27
size: many
J: TRBJ2-7
CDR3: CASSLRQGRYEQYF
DNA: TGTGCCAGCAGTTTACGACAGGGGAGGTACGAGCAGTACTTC

D: NA
V: TRBV24-1
size: few
J: TRBJ2-1
CDR3: CATSDLTLAGEPNEQFF
DNA: TGTGCCACCAGTGATTTGACCTTGGCAGGGGAACCCAATGAGCAGTTCTTC

D: NA
V: TRBV5-1
size: NA
J: TRBJ2-6
CDR3: CASSTGRSSGANVLTF
DNA: TGCGCCAGCAGCACAGGACGGAGCTCTGGGGCCAACGTCCTGACTTTC

D: TRBD1
V: TRBV20-1
size: few
J: TRBJ2-3
CDR3: CSAPRTGVTDTQYF
DNA: TGCAGTGCTCCCAGGACAGGCGTCACAGATACGCAGTATTTT

D: TRBD1
V: TRBV29-1
size: NA
J: TRBJ1-4
CDR3: CSVGAPGQDEKLFF
DNA: TGCAGCGTTGGGGCCCCGGGACAGGATGAAAAACTGTTTTTT

D: NA
V: TRBV7-8
size: NA
J: TRBJ2-3
CDR3: CASSFWRGSTDTQYF
DNA: TGTGCCAGCAGCTTCTGGCGGGGAAGCACAGATACGCAGTATTTT

D: NA
V: TRBV5-1
size: NA
J: TRBJ1-2
CDR3: CASSPQGIGGYTF
DNA: TGCGCCAGCAGCCCTCAGGGTATCGGTGGCTACACCTTC

D: TRBD1
V: TRBV3-1
size: few
J: TRBJ2-7
CDR3: CASSQEEQGDLEQYF
DNA: TGTGCCAGCAGCCAAGAAGAACAGGGGGACCTCGAGCAGTACTTC

D: TRBD1
V: TRBV29-1
size: few
J: TRBJ2-5
CDR3: CSVESTIPRDRGVGQETQYF
DNA: TGCAGCGTTGAATCCACAATACCCCGGGACAGGGGAGTAGGACAAGAGACCCAGTACTTC

D: NA
V: TRBV25-1
size: NA
J: TRBJ1-1
CDR3: CASSEYGGHNTEAFF
DNA: TGTGCCAGCAGTGAATACGGGGGCCATAACACTGAAGCTTTCTTT

D: NA
V: TRBV5-5
size: many
J: TRBJ2-4
CDR3: CASSLRVVAKNIQYF
DNA: TGTGCCAGCAGCTTGCGTGTGGTGGCCAAAAACATTCAGTACTTC

D: TRBD1
V: TRBV7-8
size: NA
J: TRBJ2-7
CDR3: CASSLWAGTVRKPRSYEQYF
DNA: TGTGCCAGCAGCTTATGGGCCGGGACAGTAAGAAAGCCTCGCTCCTACGAGCAGTACTTC

D: NA
V: TRBV27
size: few
J: TRBJ2-1
CDR3: CATGLGASSYNEQFF
DNA: TGTGCCACGGGCCTGGGGGCCAGCTCCTACAATGAGCAGTTCTTC

D: TRBD2
V: TRBV7-9
size: NA
J: TRBJ2-5
CDR3: CASSPGGPDQETQYF
DNA: TGTGCCAGCAGCCCGGGGGGGCCTGACCAAGAGACCCAGTACTTC

D: TRBD1
V: TRBV27
size: many
J: TRBJ1-5
CDR3: CASMGSGQRNQPQHF
DNA: TGTGCCAGCATGGGGTCGGGACAGCGAAATCAGCCCCAGCATTTT

D: NA
V: TRBV2
size: NA
J: TRBJ2-7
CDR3: CASSEGRWQGPYEQYF
DNA: TGTGCCAGCAGTGAAGGGAGGTGGCAGGGGCCCTACGAGCAGTACTTC

D: TRBD2
V: TRBV5-1
size: NA
J: TRBJ2-3
CDR3: CASSFIGSGDTDTKYF
DNA: TGCGCCAGCAGCTTCATTGGTAGCGGGGACACAGATACGAAGTATTTT

D: NA
V: TRBV5-5
size: few
J: TRBJ2-1
CDR3: CASSPEPGYNEQFF
DNA: TGTGCCAGCAGCCCGGAACCTGGGTACAATGAGCAGTTCTTC